This T cell receptor (beta chain) was identified during a study of CD8 T cells in ankylosing spondylitis. Study results and limitations: Typical of ankylosing spondylitis blood, it appeared, was a TCR beta motif of about eight highly homologous variants.

The table lists this clonotype with a few counts. Its antigen is still unknown. TCRdb reanalysed the 5' RACE reads using MiXCR and keeps one entry per CDR3 protein. The data show about 340,000 distinct CDR3 sequences, approximately 8% seen once. This CDR3 contains 17 residues. The germline gives CDR1 LGHDT, CDR2 YNNKEL (reference sequence). Germline trimming cut 0 bases from V and 1 base from J; bases unmatched to any gene: 4. The chain couples TRBV3-1 to TRBJ2-1; TRBD2 aligns across 9 bases. The sequencing sample was made of blood, either unsorted or a sorted T cell fraction (not recorded which). The receptor was isolated from a male donor with ankylosing spondylitis. This chain's CDR3 is CASSQDRGRASYNEQFF. The CDR3 DNA follows: TGTGCCAGCAGCCAAGATCGCGGGAGGGCGTCCTACAATGAGCAGTTCTTC.